A selection of T cell receptor beta chains follows, all from one sample in a study of T cells in Graves' hyperthyroidism and ophthalmopathy. TCRdb reanalysed the multiplex PCR reads using MiXCR and keeps one entry per CDR3 protein. The table includes roughly 750,000 distinct CDR3 sequences, approximately 16% detected once. Sample: blood. Source of these receptors: a man younger than 30 with Graves' hyperthyroidism. Each CDR3 is given with its conserved first and last residue.

J gene,V gene,CDR3 protein
TRBJ2-1,TRBV6-5,CASSYPRRGPTPNNEQFF
TRBJ1-1,TRBV20-1,CSASGGPNTEAFF
TRBJ2-7,TRBV19,CASSIAAGASSYEQYF
TRBJ2-5,TRBV29-1,CSVVAGVGETQYF
TRBJ2-1,TRBV11-1,CASSPGGLAGVLDEQFF
TRBJ1-6,TRBV2,CASSGSTNSPLHF
TRBJ2-7,TRBV11-2,CASSLRAGASYEQYF
TRBJ2-1,TRBV6-1,CASTGGGGSPGGQFF
TRBJ1-5,TRBV7-9,CASSSVDQPQHF
TRBJ2-7,TRBV7-9,CASSDSDKVTPYEQYF
TRBJ1-2,TRBV10-3,CAINWGEHGYTF
TRBJ2-3,TRBV12-3/TRBV12-4,CASSPPEDRESTDTQYF
TRBJ2-3,TRBV18,CASSPGTVCTDTQYF
TRBJ2-1,TRBV6-2/TRBV6-3,CASSHRDSGRWNEQFF
TRBJ2-3,TRBV5-5,CASSLVRRSEPDTQYF
TRBJ2-2,TRBV18,CASSPFDRSLTGELFF
TRBJ1-1,TRBV19,CASSMSQDKMNTEAFF
TRBJ2-1,TRBV7-9,CASRWTSGPYNEQFF
TRBJ1-1,TRBV6-2/TRBV6-3,CASSYSRILNTEAFF
TRBJ2-3,TRBV6-1,CASSKVALSTDTQYF
TRBJ2-7,TRBV28,CASSPGRYYEQYF
TRBJ1-4,TRBV9,CASSLGGGNTEKLFF
TRBJ2-3,TRBV11-3,CASSLGAGSTDTQYF
TRBJ2-5,TRBV7-3,CASSRGGEGGETQYF
TRBJ1-5,TRBV20-1,CSAAQGNQPQHF
TRBJ1-2,TRBV12-3/TRBV12-4,CASTLEGIGYTF
TRBJ1-1,TRBV20-1,CSALGQNTEAFF
TRBJ2-1,TRBV24-1,CATSDQLAGIDNEQFF
TRBJ2-7,TRBV28,CASSSGGGSYEQYF
TRBJ2-5,TRBV11-1,CASSLEGYTRETQYF
TRBJ1-1,TRBV15,CATSNRNTEAFF
TRBJ2-7,TRBV7-3,CASSLTGGRGEQYF
TRBJ2-3,TRBV19,CASTQRQLAGADTQYF
TRBJ1-1,TRBV18,CASSPGTGGHTEAFF
TRBJ2-1,TRBV15,CATSRDLAGGGDEQFF
TRBJ2-1,TRBV5-1,CASSLEGTSNEQFF
TRBJ2-3,TRBV20-1,CSARERFQGADTQYF